Listed below are T cell receptor beta chains from one sample, sequenced in a study of blood T cell repertoires in COVID-19. The table came from immunoSEQ multiplex PCR; TCRdb's copy has only in-frame clones and leaves some out. The sample lists some 21,000 clones, roughly 90% seen once, with about a sixth in the top ten. Sequencing used peripheral blood. The receptors stem from a human donor with acute or convalescent COVID-19. The donor label of this sample is uncertain. The CDR3 runs from the conserved cysteine through the conserved F or W. The D gene is left open where the match is weak. Not all rows give a size; the values are once, few, many and, for expanded clones, a class.

abundance	v_gene	j_gene	d_gene	CDR3aa	CDR3nt
NA	TRBV5-5	TRBJ1-4	NA	CASSPLTALGEKLFF	TGTGCCAGCAGCCCTCTGACAGCCTTGGGTGAAAAACTGTTTTTT
NA	TRBV5-1	TRBJ2-5	TRBD2	CASSLVAGGPLETQYF	TGCGCCAGCAGCTTGGTAGCGGGGGGGCCTTTGGAGACCCAGTACTTC
NA	TRBV7-3	TRBJ2-5	TRBD2	CASSPGLGGGQETQYF	TGTGCCAGCAGCCCCGGTCTGGGGGGGGGACAAGAGACCCAGTACTTC
few	TRBV5-4	TRBJ2-5	NA	CASSLNGQGIFQETQYF	TGTGCCAGCAGCTTGAACGGGCAGGGGATTTTTCAAGAGACCCAGTACTTC
NA	TRBV3-1/TRBV3-2	TRBJ1-2	NA	CASSQDRVPAGYTF	TGTGCCAGCAGCCAAGACAGGGTACCGGCTGGCTACACCTTC
once	TRBV5-4	TRBJ1-4	TRBD1	CASSFDRDEKLFF	TGTGCCAGCAGCTTCGACAGGGATGAAAAACTGTTTTTT
NA	TRBV6-5	TRBJ2-1	NA	CASKVGAYNEQFF	TGTGCCAGCAAGGTAGGGGCTTACAATGAGCAGTTCTTC
NA	TRBV9	TRBJ1-3	NA	CASSVGDGNTIYF	TGTGCCAGCAGCGTCGGGGATGGAAACACCATATATTTT
NA	TRBV5-1	TRBJ2-5	TRBD1	CASRQQGRQETQYF	TGCGCCAGCAGACAACAGGGGCGCCAAGAGACCCAGTACTTC
NA	TRBV6-1	TRBJ2-3	TRBD1	CASSDGQGVTDTQYF	TGTGCCAGCAGTGACGGACAGGGGGTAACAGATACGCAGTATTTT
NA	TRBV19	TRBJ2-7	NA	CASSKPGIAQGWDEQYF	TGTGCCAGTAGTAAGCCCGGGATCGCACAGGGTTGGGACGAGCAGTACTTC
NA	TRBV6-6	TRBJ1-3	NA	CASSFATGDVNTIYF	TGTGCCAGCAGTTTCGCAACTGGAGACGTAAACACCATATATTTT
NA	TRBV7-2	TRBJ2-3	TRBD2	CASSSSGGAGDTQYF	TGTGCCAGCAGCTCTAGCGGGGGGGCTGGAGATACGCAGTATTTT
NA	TRBV10-3	TRBJ1-2	TRBD1	CAISLRTGESSDGYTF	TGTGCCATCAGCCTTAGGACAGGGGAGAGTTCTGATGGCTACACCTTC
few	TRBV5-5	TRBJ2-3	TRBD2	CASSLVGGAPVDTQYF	TGTGCCAGCAGCTTGGTGGGAGGGGCCCCAGTGGATACGCAGTATTTT
NA	TRBV6-5	TRBJ1-5	TRBD1	CASSYSRTGGLPQHF	TGTGCCAGCAGTTACTCGAGGACAGGGGGCCTGCCCCAGCATTTT
NA	TRBV27	TRBJ2-3	TRBD2	CASSSTRLIGGGDTQYF	TGTGCCAGCAGTTCAACCAGACTAATCGGGGGGGGAGATACGCAGTATTTT
NA	TRBV5-1	TRBJ1-1	TRBD1	CASSLDGDRTFF	TGCGCCAGCAGCTTGGACGGGGACAGGACTTTCTTT
NA	TRBV15	TRBJ1-6	NA	CATSRDLRRRADSPLHF	TGTGCCACCAGCAGAGACCTTCGGCGGCGGGCCGATTCACCCCTCCACTTT
NA	TRBV6-1	TRBJ2-2	NA	CASSESVGELFF	TGTGCCAGCAGTGAATCCGTCGGGGAGCTGTTTTTT
NA	TRBV13	TRBJ1-1	TRBD1	CASSLGTPRRDRFPEAFF	TGTGCCAGCAGCTTAGGAACCCCGCGGAGGGACAGGTTTCCTGAAGCTTTCTTT
NA	TRBV19	TRBJ2-3	NA	CASSSSGGGLADTQYF	TGTGCCAGTAGTTCCTCGGGAGGGGGCTTGGCAGATACGCAGTATTTT
NA	TRBV6-5	TRBJ1-6	NA	CASSSQDSPLHF	TGTGCCAGCAGTTCCCAGGATTCACCCCTCCACTTT
NA	TRBV19	TRBJ2-5	NA	CASSSSGYPSWAETQYF	TGTGCCAGTAGTAGTAGCGGTTATCCTTCTTGGGCAGAGACCCAGTACTTC
NA	TRBV29-1	TRBJ2-1	TRBD2	CSVGTSGRSPLFF	TGCAGCGTTGGGACTAGCGGGAGGTCCCCCTTGTTCTTC
NA	TRBV6-5	TRBJ2-5	NA	CASSRTRLGAETQYF	TGTGCCAGCAGCCGCACTCGTCTTGGGGCAGAGACCCAGTACTTC
NA	TRBV18	TRBJ2-5	TRBD2	CASSPPGGTQYQETQYF	TGTGCCAGCTCACCACCGGGGGGGACCCAGTACCAAGAGACCCAGTACTTC
NA	TRBV6-5	TRBJ2-2	NA	CASREGGSTGELFF	TGTGCCAGCAGGGAGGGTGGGAGCACCGGGGAGCTGTTTTTT
NA	TRBV4-2	TRBJ2-3	TRBD2	CASSQETSGEADTQYF	TGTGCCAGCAGCCAGGAGACTAGCGGGGAAGCAGATACGCAGTATTTT
NA	TRBV6-5	TRBJ1-1	NA	CASRVRQATEAFF	TGTGCCAGCAGGGTTCGACAGGCCACTGAAGCTTTCTTT
NA	TRBV10-1	TRBJ2-1	TRBD2	CAIPGGPYNEQFF	TGCGCCATCCCGGGAGGGCCATACAATGAGCAGTTCTTC
NA	TRBV3-1/TRBV3-2	TRBJ1-2	TRBD1	CASSLTAPDRARGYTF	TGTGCCAGCAGCCTTACCGCGCCTGACAGGGCCAGGGGCTACACCTTC
NA	TRBV27	TRBJ1-3	NA	CASSLSYEEGNTIYF	TGTGCCAGCAGTTTATCGTATGAGGAGGGAAACACCATATATTTT
NA	TRBV6-5	TRBJ1-4	NA	CASLGPSEEKLFF	TGTGCCAGCCTTGGCCCGAGCGAGGAAAAACTGTTTTTT
NA	TRBV12-3/TRBV12-4	TRBJ2-3	NA	CASSGERPQYF	TGTGCCAGCAGTGGAGAACGCCCGCAGTATTTT
NA	TRBV29-1	TRBJ2-5	TRBD1	CSVNLAAGGGETQYF	TGCAGCGTTAATCTGGCGGCAGGGGGTGGGGAGACCCAGTACTTC
once	TRBV6-5	TRBJ1-3	NA	CASSYGLSGNTIYF	TGTGCCAGCAGTTACGGACTTAGTGGAAACACCATATATTTT
once	TRBV12-3/TRBV12-4	TRBJ1-1	NA	CASSNSAGTEAFF	TGTGCCAGCAGTAATTCGGCGGGCACTGAAGCTTTCTTT